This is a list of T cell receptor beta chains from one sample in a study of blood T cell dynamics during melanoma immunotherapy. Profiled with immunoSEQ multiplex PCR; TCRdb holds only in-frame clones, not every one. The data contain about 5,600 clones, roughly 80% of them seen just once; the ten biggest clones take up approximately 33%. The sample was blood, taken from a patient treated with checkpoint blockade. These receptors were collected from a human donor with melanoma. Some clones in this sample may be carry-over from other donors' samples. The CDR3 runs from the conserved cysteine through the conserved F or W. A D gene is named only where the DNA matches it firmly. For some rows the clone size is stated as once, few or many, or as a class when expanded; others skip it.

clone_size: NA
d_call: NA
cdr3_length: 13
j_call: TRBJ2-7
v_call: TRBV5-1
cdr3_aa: CASSLLGDYEQYF
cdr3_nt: TGCGCCAGCAGCTTGTTAGGGGACTACGAGCAGTACTTC

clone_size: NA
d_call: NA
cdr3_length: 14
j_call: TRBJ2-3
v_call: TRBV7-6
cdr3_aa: CASSFTGITDTQYF
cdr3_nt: TGTGCCAGCAGCTTCACGGGGATCACAGATACGCAGTATTTT

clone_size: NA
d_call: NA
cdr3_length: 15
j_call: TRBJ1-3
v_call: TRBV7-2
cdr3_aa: CASGLQGSRGNTIYF
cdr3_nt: TGTGCCAGCGGATTACAGGGCTCGAGGGGAAACACCATATATTTT

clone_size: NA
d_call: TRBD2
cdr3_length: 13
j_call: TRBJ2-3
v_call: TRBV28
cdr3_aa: CATSSGSTDTQYF
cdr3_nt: TGTGCCACCTCTAGCGGGAGCACAGATACGCAGTATTTT

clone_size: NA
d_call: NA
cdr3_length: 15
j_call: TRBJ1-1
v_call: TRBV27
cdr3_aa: CASSLSFGQGSEAFF
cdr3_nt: TGTGCCAGCAGTTTATCGTTCGGGCAGGGTAGTGAAGCTTTCTTT

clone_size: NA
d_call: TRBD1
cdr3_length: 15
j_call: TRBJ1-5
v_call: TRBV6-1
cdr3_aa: CASMPGTGGKQPQHF
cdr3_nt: TGTGCCAGCATGCCAGGGACAGGGGGCAAACAGCCCCAGCATTTT

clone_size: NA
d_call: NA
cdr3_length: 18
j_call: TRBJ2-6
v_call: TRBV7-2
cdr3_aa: CASSLGAGHNSGANVLTF
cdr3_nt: TGTGCCAGCAGCTTAGGCGCAGGCCACAATTCTGGGGCCAACGTCCTGACTTTC

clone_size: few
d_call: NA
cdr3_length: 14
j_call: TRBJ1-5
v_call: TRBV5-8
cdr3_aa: CASSLVQANQPQHF
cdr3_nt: TGTGCCAGCAGCTTGGTTCAGGCAAATCAGCCCCAGCATTTT

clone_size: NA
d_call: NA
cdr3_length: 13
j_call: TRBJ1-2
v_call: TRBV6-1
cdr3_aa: CASSETGRPGYTF
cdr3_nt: TGTGCCAGCAGTGAGACAGGAAGGCCTGGCTACACCTTC

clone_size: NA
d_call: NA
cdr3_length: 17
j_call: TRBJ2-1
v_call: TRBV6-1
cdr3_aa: CASSEDKGGSTYNEQFF
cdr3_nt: TGTGCCAGCAGTGAAGATAAAGGGGGGTCAACCTACAATGAGCAGTTCTTC

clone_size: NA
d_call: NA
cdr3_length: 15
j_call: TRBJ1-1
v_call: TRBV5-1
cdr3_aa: CASSLGGTGVTEAFF
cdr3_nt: TGCGCCAGCAGCTTGGGGGGGACCGGGGTCACTGAAGCTTTCTTT

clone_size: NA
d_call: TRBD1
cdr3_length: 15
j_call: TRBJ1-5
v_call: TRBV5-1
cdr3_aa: CASSLGEGGGQPQHF
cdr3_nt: TGCGCCAGCAGCTTAGGAGAAGGGGGCGGTCAGCCCCAGCATTTT

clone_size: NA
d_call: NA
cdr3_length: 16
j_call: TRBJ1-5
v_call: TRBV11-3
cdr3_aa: CASSLVAGVVGQPQHF
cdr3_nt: TGTGCCAGCAGCTTAGTAGCTGGGGTAGTGGGTCAGCCCCAGCATTTT

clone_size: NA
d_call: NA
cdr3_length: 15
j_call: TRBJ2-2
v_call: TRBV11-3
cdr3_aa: CASSLDSANTGELFF
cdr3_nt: TGTGCCAGCAGCTTAGATTCGGCCAACACCGGGGAGCTGTTTTTT

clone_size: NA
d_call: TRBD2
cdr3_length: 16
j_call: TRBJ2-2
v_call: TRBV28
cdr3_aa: CASSINTSGGNGELFF
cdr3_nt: TGTGCCAGCAGCATTAACACTAGCGGGGGTAACGGGGAGCTGTTTTTT

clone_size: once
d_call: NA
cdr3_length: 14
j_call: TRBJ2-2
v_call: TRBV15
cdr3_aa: CATKSGVGTGELFF
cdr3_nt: TGTGCCACCAAGTCAGGGGTCGGCACCGGGGAGCTGTTTTTT

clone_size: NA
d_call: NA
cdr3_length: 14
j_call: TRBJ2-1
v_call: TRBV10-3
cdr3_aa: CAISESMGNNEQFF
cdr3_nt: TGTGCCATCAGTGAGTCCATGGGAAACAATGAGCAGTTCTTC

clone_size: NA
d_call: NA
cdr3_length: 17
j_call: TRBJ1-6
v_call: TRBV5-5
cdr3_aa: CASRKDSGSSYNSPLHF
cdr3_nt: TGTGCCAGCAGGAAGGACAGCGGCAGCTCCTATAATTCACCCCTCCACTTT

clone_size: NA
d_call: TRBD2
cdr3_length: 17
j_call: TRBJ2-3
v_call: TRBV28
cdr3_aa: CASIPGLAGAKTDTQYF
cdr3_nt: TGTGCCAGCATCCCGGGACTAGCGGGAGCCAAGACAGATACGCAGTATTTT

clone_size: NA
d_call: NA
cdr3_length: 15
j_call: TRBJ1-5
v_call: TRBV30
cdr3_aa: CAWSPSGGADQPQHF
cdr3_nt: TGTGCCTGGAGTCCATCGGGGGGCGCCGATCAGCCCCAGCATTTT

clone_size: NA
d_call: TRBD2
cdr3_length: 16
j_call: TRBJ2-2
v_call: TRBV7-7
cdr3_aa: CASSSTSGRQTGELFF
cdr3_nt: TGTGCTAGCAGTTCGACTAGCGGGCGGCAAACCGGGGAGCTGTTTTTT

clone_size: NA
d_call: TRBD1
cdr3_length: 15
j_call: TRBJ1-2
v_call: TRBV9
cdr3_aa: CASSVAQTGVGGYTF
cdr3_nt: TGTGCCAGCAGCGTAGCCCAGACAGGGGTCGGAGGCTACACCTTC

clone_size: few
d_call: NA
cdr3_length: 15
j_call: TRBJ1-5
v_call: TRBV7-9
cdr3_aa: CASSAEVGSNQPQHF
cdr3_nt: TGTGCCAGCAGCGCCGAGGTGGGTAGCAATCAGCCCCAGCATTTT

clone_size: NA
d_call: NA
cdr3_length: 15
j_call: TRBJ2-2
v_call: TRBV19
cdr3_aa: CASSISVSNTGELFF
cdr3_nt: TGTGCCAGTAGTATCTCCGTCAGTAACACCGGGGAGCTGTTTTTT

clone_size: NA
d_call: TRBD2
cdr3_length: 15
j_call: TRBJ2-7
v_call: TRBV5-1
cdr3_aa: CASSYGLAGVDEQYF
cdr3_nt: TGCGCCAGCAGCTACGGACTAGCGGGAGTCGACGAGCAGTACTTC

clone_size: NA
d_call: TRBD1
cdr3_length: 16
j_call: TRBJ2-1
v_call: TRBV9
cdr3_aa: CASSVAGQGFDNEQFF
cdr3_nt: TGTGCCAGCAGCGTAGCGGGACAGGGCTTCGACAATGAGCAGTTCTTC

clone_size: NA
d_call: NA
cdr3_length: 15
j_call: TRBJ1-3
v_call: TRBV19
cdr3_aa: CASSGSWPLRNTIYF
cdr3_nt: TGTGCCAGTAGTGGCTCTTGGCCTTTAAGGAACACCATATATTTT

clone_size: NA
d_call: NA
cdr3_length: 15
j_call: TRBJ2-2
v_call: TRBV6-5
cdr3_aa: CASSPGTPSTGELFF
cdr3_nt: TGTGCCAGCAGCCCTGGGACACCAAGCACCGGGGAGCTGTTTTTT

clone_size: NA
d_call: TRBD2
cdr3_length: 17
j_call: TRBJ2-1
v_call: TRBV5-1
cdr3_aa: CASSMLPGLAGGREQFF
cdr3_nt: TGCGCCAGCAGCATGTTGCCCGGACTAGCGGGAGGGAGAGAGCAGTTCTTC

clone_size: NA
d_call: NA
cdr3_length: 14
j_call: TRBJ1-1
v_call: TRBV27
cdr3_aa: CASRLGVANTEAFF
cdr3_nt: TGTGCCAGCAGGCTGGGCGTCGCGAACACTGAAGCTTTCTTT

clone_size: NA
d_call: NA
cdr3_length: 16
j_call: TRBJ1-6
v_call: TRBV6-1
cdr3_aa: CASSGSGLQLNSPLHF
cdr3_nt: TGTGCCAGCAGTGGATCCGGGTTACAGCTCAATTCACCCCTCCACTTT

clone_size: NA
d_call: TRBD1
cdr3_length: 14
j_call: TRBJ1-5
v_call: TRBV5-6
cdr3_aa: CASRPDRVNQPQHF
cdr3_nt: TGTGCCAGCAGACCGGACAGGGTGAATCAGCCCCAGCATTTT

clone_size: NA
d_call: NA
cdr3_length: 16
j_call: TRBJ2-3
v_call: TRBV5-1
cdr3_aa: CASSGIWQGKSDTQYF
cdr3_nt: TGCGCCAGCAGCGGTATATGGCAGGGGAAATCGGATACGCAGTATTTT

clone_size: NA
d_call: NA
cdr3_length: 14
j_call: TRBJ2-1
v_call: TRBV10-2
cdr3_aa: CASSDSFYPNEQFF
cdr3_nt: TGCGCCAGCAGTGATTCCTTCTATCCCAATGAGCAGTTCTTC

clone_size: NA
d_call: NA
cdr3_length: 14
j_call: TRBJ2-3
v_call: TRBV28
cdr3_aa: CASSFASGTDTQYF
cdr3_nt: TGTGCCAGCAGTTTTGCCAGTGGCACAGATACGCAGTATTTT

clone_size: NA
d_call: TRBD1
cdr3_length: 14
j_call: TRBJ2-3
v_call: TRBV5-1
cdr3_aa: CASSPGQGSDTQYF
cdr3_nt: TGCGCCAGCAGCCCTGGACAGGGGTCAGATACGCAGTATTTT

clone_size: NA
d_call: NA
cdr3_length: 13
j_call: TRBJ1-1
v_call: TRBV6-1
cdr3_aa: CASSADRNTEAFF
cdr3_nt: TGTGCCAGCAGCGCGGACAGGAACACTGAAGCTTTCTTT

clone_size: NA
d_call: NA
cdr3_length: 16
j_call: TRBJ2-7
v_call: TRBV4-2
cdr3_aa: CASRLNPYRGTYEQYF
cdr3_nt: TGTGCCAGCAGACTAAACCCTTACCGGGGAACCTACGAGCAGTACTTC

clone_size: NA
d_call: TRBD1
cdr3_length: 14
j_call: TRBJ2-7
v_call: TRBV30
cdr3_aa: CAWTLTGGSNEQYF
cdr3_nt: TGTGCCTGGACCCTAACAGGGGGCTCCAACGAGCAGTACTTC

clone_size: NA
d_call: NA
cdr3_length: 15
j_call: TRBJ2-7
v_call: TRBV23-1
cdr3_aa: CASSRIGVFAYEQYF
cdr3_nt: TGCGCCAGCAGTCGGATAGGGGTTTTTGCCTACGAGCAGTACTTC

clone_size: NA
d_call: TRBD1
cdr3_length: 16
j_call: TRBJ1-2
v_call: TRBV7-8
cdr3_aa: CASSPPGQGPTYGYTF
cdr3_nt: TGTGCCAGCAGCCCCCCAGGACAGGGCCCTACCTATGGCTACACCTTC

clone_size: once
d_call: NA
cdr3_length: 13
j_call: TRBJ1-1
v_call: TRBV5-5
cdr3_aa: CASSWGGSGEAFF
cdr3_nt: TGTGCCAGCAGCTGGGGAGGGTCAGGTGAAGCTTTCTTT

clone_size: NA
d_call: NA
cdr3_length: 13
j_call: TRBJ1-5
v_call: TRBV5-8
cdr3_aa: CASSKGRGQPQHF
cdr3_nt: TGTGCCAGCAGCAAGGGACGAGGGCAGCCCCAGCATTTT

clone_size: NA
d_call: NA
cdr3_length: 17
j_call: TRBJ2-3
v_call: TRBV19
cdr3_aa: CASSITAQGFFPDTQYF
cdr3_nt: TGTGCCAGTAGTATCACGGCGCAGGGGTTTTTTCCAGATACGCAGTATTTT

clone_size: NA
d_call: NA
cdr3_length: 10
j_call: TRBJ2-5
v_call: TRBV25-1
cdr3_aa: CATSRKTQYF
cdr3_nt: TGTGCCACCTCACGGAAGACCCAGTACTTC

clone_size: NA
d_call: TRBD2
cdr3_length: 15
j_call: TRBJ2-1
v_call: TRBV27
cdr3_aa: CASSLFAGGPYEQFF
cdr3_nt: TGTGCCAGCAGTTTATTCGCGGGAGGGCCCTATGAGCAGTTCTTC

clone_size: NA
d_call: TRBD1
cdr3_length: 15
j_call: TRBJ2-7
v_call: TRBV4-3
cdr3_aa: CASSRDRTGGSEQYF
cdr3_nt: TGCGCCAGCAGCCGAGATAGGACAGGGGGTTCCGAGCAGTACTTC

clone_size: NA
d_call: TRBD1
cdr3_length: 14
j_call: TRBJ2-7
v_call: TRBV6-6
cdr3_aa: CASSYGTGGYEQYF
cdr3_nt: TGTGCCAGCAGTTACGGGACAGGGGGCTACGAGCAGTACTTC